The 27 T cell receptor beta chains in this list originate from one sample, sequenced in a study of cytomegalovirus exposure and HLA in healthy donors. Assay: immunoSEQ multiplex PCR; the TCRdb copy retains only in-frame clones and omits some. The sample consists of under 200,000 clones, about four fifths of them appearing once. The specimen was PBMCs. These receptors all come from a young man in good health and CMV-seropositive.

This rearrangement joins TRBV27 to TRBJ2-7; perhaps TRBD2 as D (5 bases). Germline CDR1 reads MNHEY; CDR2 reads SMNVEV (reference sequence). Trimming removed 6 bases at V and 6 bases at J, with 18 bases between. The CDR3 sequence is 14 residues long. CDR3 in DNA: TGTGCCAGCAGCCTCCAGGTAGCGTCGGGCGAGCAGTACTTC. Encoded protein: CASSLQVASGEQYF.

The chain is built from TRBV2 and TRBJ2-1, with 8 bases identical to TRBD2. CDR1 is SNHLY and CDR2 is FYNNEI in the germline V gene. Losses at the gene ends were 5 bases for V and 7 bases for J; bases not matched to a gene: 10. CDR3 length: 15 amino acids. The CDR3 coding sequence is TGTGCCAGCAGTCAAAGGCCTAGCGGGTTGAATGAGCAGTTCTTC. Translation: CASSQRPSGLNEQFF.

This chain joins TRBV28 and TRBJ2-1; tentative D call: TRBD1 (5 bases). CDR3 length equals 16 residues. Germline CDR1 reads MDHEN; CDR2 reads SYDVKM. V lost 3 bases and J 5 bases, leaving 17 bases between the germline ends. The CDR3 reads CASSFLGLRANNEQFF. CDR3 coding DNA: TGTGCCAGCAGTTTCTTGGGGCTCCGGGCCAACAATGAGCAGTTCTTC.

V is TRBV13 and J is TRBJ2-1; 7 bases are shared with TRBD2. Trimming cost V 4 bases and J 8 bases; bases outside gene matches: 17. From germline, CDR1 is PRHDT and CDR2 FYEKMQ (reference sequence). CDR3 length: 17 amino acids. CDR3 protein: CASSSSTLAGDSDEQFF. The CDR3 DNA reads TGTGCCAGCAGCTCCTCTACTTTGGCGGGAGATTCCGATGAGCAGTTCTTC.

V is TRBV18 and J is TRBJ2-3, with D perhaps matching TRBD2 (5 bases). The CDR3 totals 15 residues. CDR1 KGHSH and CDR2 LQKENI come from the germline V gene. V lost 3 bases and J 6 bases, leaving 16 bases between the germline ends. CDR3 residues: CASSPNRGSADTQYF. The CDR3 DNA is TGTGCCAGCTCACCGAACCGCGGGTCTGCGGATACGCAGTATTTT.

The chain links TRBV5-4 to TRBJ2-2; 9 bases are a match to TRBD1. Unmatched junction bases numbered 13, after V lost 4 bases and J lost 6 bases. CDR3 length: 17 amino acids. Germline CDR1 and CDR2: SGHNT and YYREEE (reference sequence). CDR3 amino acids: CASSPTPGQGGSGELFF. The CDR3 bases are TGTGCCAGCAGCCCCACCCCGGGACAGGGAGGATCCGGGGAGCTGTTTTTT. Filled out from reference TRBV5-4 and TRBJ2-2, the complete variable domain reads ETGVTQSPTHLIKTRGQQVTLRCSSQSGHNTVSWYQQALGQGPQFIFQYYREEENGRGNFPPRFSGLQFPNYSSELNVNALELDDSALYLCASSPTPGQGGSGELFFGEGSRLTVL.

This clone occurred once. The chain combines TRBV5-1 with TRBJ1-2; unclear D gene. Germline assignment: CDR1 SGHRS and CDR2 YFSETQ. This CDR3 comprises 13 residues. The V and J ends lost 7 bases and 4 bases respectively, with 14 bases between them. In DNA, the CDR3 is TGCGCCAGCTCCCCCCGGGTAGGCTATGGCTACACCTTC. It yields the protein CASSPRVGYGYTF.

The rearrangement joins TRBV6-4 to TRBJ1-2; 7 bases match TRBD1. V was clipped by 6 bases and J by 2 bases; unmatched bases: 3. Germline CDR1 and CDR2: MRHNA and SNTAGT. This CDR3 has 13 residues. CDR3 protein: CASRPGGNYGYTF. The CDR3 DNA reads TGTGCCAGCAGGCCAGGGGGAAACTATGGCTACACCTTC.

V is TRBV9 and J is TRBJ1-5; D is uncertain. Germline V gene lookup returns CDR1 SGDLS and CDR2 YYNGEE. V lost 4 bases and J 4 bases, leaving 9 bases between the germline ends. The CDR3 runs 13 residues. Written as DNA, the CDR3 is TGTGCCAGCAGCTTGGCCCCGAATCAGCCCCAGCATTTT. It encodes CASSLAPNQPQHF.

The chain recombines TRBV30 with TRBJ1-1; weak D call: TRBD1 (5 bases). CDR3 length: 14 amino acids. Trimming removed 0 bases at V and 4 bases at J, with 12 bases between. Germline V CDR1 and CDR2: GTSNPN, SVGIG (reference sequence). The CDR3 DNA sequence: TGTGCCTGGAGTGTTGGCAGGGTGGGCACTGAAGCTTTCTTT. This encodes CAWSVGRVGTEAFF.

This chain joins TRBV10-3 and TRBJ2-3; D is unclear. In germline, CDR1 is ENHRY, CDR2 SYGVKD. This CDR3 comprises 13 residues. Trimming left V 0 bases short and J 4 bases short, with 5 bases between. The CDR3 DNA reads TGTGCCATCAGTGAGTCGTTAGCAGATACGCAGTATTTT. Residues: CAISESLADTQYF.

The gene calls are TRBV11-3 and TRBJ1-5, with D perhaps TRBD1 (5 bases). Germline CDR1 is SGHNT and CDR2 is YENEEA. There are 18 residues in the CDR3. V gave up 6 bases and J gave up 11 bases, with 32 bases separating them. Here the CDR3 reads CASSYPIALLRGERAQHF. CDR3 DNA: TGTGCCAGCAGTTACCCCATCGCCCTCCTGCGGGGCGAGAGAGCCCAGCATTTT.

V usage is TRBV27 and J usage is TRBJ1-1; 7 nucleotides agree with TRBD1. V shed 3 bases and J 4 bases; nucleotides not matched to a gene: 5. The germline V gene has CDR1 MNHEY and CDR2 SMNVEV (reference sequence). This CDR3 is built from 14 residues. CDR3 nucleotides: TGTGCCAGCAGTTTCCCAGGGGGAGGCACTGAAGCTTTCTTT. This translates into CASSFPGGGTEAFF.

This chain uses TRBV7-8 with TRBJ1-1, with a tentative D call TRBD1 (5 bases). V dropped 2 bases and J dropped 5 bases, with 24 bases sitting between them. The length of the CDR3 is 18 residues. Germline CDR1 and CDR2: SGHVS and FQNEAQ. The CDR3 DNA reads TGTGCCAGCAGCTTACGCGGACCAGGGTTTTCTTTGGGGACTGAAGCTTTCTTT. Amino acids: CASSLRGPGFSLGTEAFF. Full variable domain (rest looked up from reference TRBV7-8 and TRBJ1-1): GAGVSQSPRYKVAKRGQDVALRCDPISGHVSLFWYQQALGQGPEFLTYFQNEAQLDKSGLPSDRFFAERPEGSVSTLKIQRTQQEDSAVYLCASSLRGPGFSLGTEAFFGQGTRLTVV.

The V call is TRBV5-4, the J call TRBJ1-2; TRBD1 matches 7 bases. The CDR3 covers 16 residues. CDR1 and CDR2 from the germline V gene are SGHNT and YYREEE (reference sequence). V lost 0 bases and J lost 2; bases outside the gene matches: 7. This CDR3 is CASSLAKEGANYGYTF. The CDR3 bases are TGTGCCAGCAGCTTGGCCAAGGAGGGGGCGAACTATGGCTACACCTTC. Full variable domain (missing parts from reference TRBV5-4 and TRBJ1-2): ETGVTQSPTHLIKTRGQQVTLRCSSQSGHNTVSWYQQALGQGPQFIFQYYREEENGRGNFPPRFSGLQFPNYSSELNVNALELDDSALYLCASSLAKEGANYGYTFGSGTRLTVV.

V gene TRBV30 combines with J gene TRBJ2-7, with 7 positions matching TRBD2. Germline CDR1 is GTSNPN and CDR2 is SVGIG (reference sequence). The CDR3 length is 14 residues. J was trimmed by 2 bases and V by 3 bases; bases with no gene match: 7. CDR3 nucleotide sequence: TGTGCCTGGAGGCCGAGCGGGAAAGCCTACGAGCAGTACTTC. This translates into CAWRPSGKAYEQYF.

V gene TRBV9 combines with J gene TRBJ2-3; 15 bases are a match to TRBD2. The CDR3 runs 15 residues. Germline values: CDR1 SGDLS, CDR2 YYNGEE. With 4 bases clipped from V and 9 bases from J, the junction kept 6 bases outside the gene matches. The CDR3 sequence is CASSPGTSGGFTQYF. The CDR3 bases are TGTGCCAGCAGCCCTGGGACTAGCGGGGGGTTCACGCAGTATTTT. Combining the CDR3 with reference TRBV9 and TRBJ2-3 gives the whole variable domain DSGVTQTPKHLITATGQRVTLRCSPRSGDLSVYWYQQSLDQGLQFLIQYYNGEERAKGNILERFSAQQFPDLHSELNLSSLELGDSALYFCASSPGTSGGFTQYFGPGTRLTVL.

The V gene is TRBV6-5, the J gene TRBJ1-2; TRBD1 might be the D (5 bases). The length of the CDR3 is 13 residues. V dropped 5 bases and J dropped 1 base, with 8 bases sitting between them. The V gene's germline CDR1 is MNHEY and CDR2 SVGAGI. CDR3 sequence: CASSRQFNYGYTF. The CDR3 coding sequence is TGTGCCAGCAGTCGACAGTTTAACTATGGCTACACCTTC.

The gene calls are TRBV11-3 and TRBJ2-7; tentatively, D is TRBD2 (7 bases). This CDR3 has 16 amino acids. V was clipped by 3 bases and J by 1 base, with 16 bases between them. Germline V CDR1 and CDR2: SGHNT, YENEEA. CDR3 amino acids: CASSLEKGGGSYEQYF. The CDR3 nucleotides read TGTGCCAGCAGCTTGGAAAAGGGGGGAGGGTCCTACGAGCAGTACTTC. Full variable domain (outside the CDR3, taken from reference TRBV11-3 and TRBJ2-7): EAGVVQSPRYKIIEKKQPVAFWCNPISGHNTLYWYLQNLGQGPELLIRYENEEAVDDSQLPKDRFSAERLKGVDSTLKIQPAELGDSAVYLCASSLEKGGGSYEQYFGPGTRLTVT.

This clone was seen only once. The rearrangement uses TRBV7-9 and TRBJ2-7; TRBD2 might be the D (5 bases). Germline CDR1 is SEHNR and CDR2 is FQNEAQ (reference sequence). The CDR3 contains 14 residues. Trimming stripped 5 bases from V and 5 bases from J, with 16 bases between. The CDR3 protein is CASSPRGAGNEQYF. CDR3 nucleotide sequence: TGTGCCAGCAGCCCTCGGGGAGCTGGGAACGAGCAGTACTTC.

The rearrangement joins TRBV4-1 to TRBJ1-3; 7 bases match TRBD1. This CDR3 comprises 16 residues. V shed 3 bases, J shed 0 bases, and the junction held 5 bases outside the gene matches. Germline assignment: CDR1 MGHRA and CDR2 YSYEKL. CDR3 nucleotide sequence: TGCGCCAGCAGCCAGGACAGGTGGGGCTCTGGAAACACCATATATTTT. This encodes CASSQDRWGSGNTIYF.

CDR3 nucleotide sequence: TGCGCCAGCAGCTTGTACCCGGGAGTGGAGACCCAGTACTTC. Its translation is CASSLYPGVETQYF. V is TRBV5-1 and J is TRBJ2-5; a weak D match, TRBD2 (6 bases). The CDR3 is made up of 14 amino acids. Germline CDR1 SGHRS, CDR2 YFSETQ. Trimming left V 1 base short and J 5 bases short, with 12 bases between.

This chain uses TRBV4-2 with TRBJ1-1, with TRBD1 matching over 11 bases. CDR1 LGHNA and CDR2 YNFKEQ come from the germline V gene. Trimming at V came to 4 bases and at J to 3 bases, leaving 4 bases not matched to a gene. The CDR3 sequence is 15 residues long. CDR3 residues: CASSPAGQGDTEAFF. CDR3 bases: TGTGCCAGCAGCCCGGCGGGACAGGGGGACACTGAAGCTTTCTTT.

V and J are TRBV5-1 and TRBJ1-4; 7 positions agree with TRBD1. The CDR3 spans 18 residues. Germline CDR1 is SGHRS and CDR2 is YFSETQ. V lost 3 bases to trimming and J lost 4 bases; unmatched junction nucleotides: 15. The CDR3 is CASSSRTGIPQGNEKLFF. CDR3 DNA: TGCGCCAGCAGCTCCCGGACAGGCATCCCCCAGGGTAATGAAAAACTGTTTTTT.

CDR3 sequence: CASRERGNQPQHF. CDR3 DNA sequence: TGTGCCAGCAGGGAGCGGGGCAATCAGCCCCAGCATTTT. J is TRBJ1-5 and V is TRBV27; D uncertain. CDR1 and CDR2 from the germline V gene are MNHEY and SMNVEV (reference sequence). This CDR3 has 13 amino acids. Trimming left V 6 bases short and J 2 bases short, with 8 bases between.

The rearrangement joins TRBV6-1 to TRBJ1-5; TRBD1 matches at 8 bases. This CDR3 spans 17 amino acids. Germline V gene lookup returns CDR1 MNHNS and CDR2 SASEGT. The V segment lost 4 bases and the J segment 0 bases; nucleotides outside the gene matches: 8. The CDR3 sequence: CASSVTGGASSNQPQHF. The CDR3 DNA follows: TGTGCCAGCAGTGTAACAGGGGGGGCTTCTAGCAATCAGCCCCAGCATTTT.

CDR3 DNA: TGTGCCAGCAGTAGGGACTCATACAATGAGCAGTTCTTC. Encoded protein: CASSRDSYNEQFF. The chain has TRBV6-6 and TRBJ2-1; possibly TRBD2 for D (6 bases). Deletions cut 5 bases from V and 4 bases from J, with 9 bases between. Germline V gene sequence: CDR1 MNHNY, CDR2 SVGAGI (reference sequence). The CDR3 consists of 13 residues.